This entry is about one TCR beta chain. The antigen remains unidentified. TCR beta CDR3 regions were amplified from RNA. HTBI primers were used for first-round RT-PCR of the TCR CDR3. TCRdb fed the multiplex PCR reads into MiXCR, producing one record per CDR3 protein. The repertoire has a few hundred thousand distinct CDR3 sequences, roughly 13% of them found once; the top ten carry 5% to 6%. This specimen belongs to a study of T cells in Graves' hyperthyroidism and ophthalmopathy. Clinical symptoms, serum thyroxine and TRAb, thyroid ultrasound and orbital computed tomography were used for the diagnoses. The germline gives CDR1 DFQATT, CDR2 SNEGSKA (reference sequence). The CDR3 covers 17 residues. Trimming at V came to 2 bases and at J to 6 bases, leaving 15 bases not matched to a gene. Study results and limitations: With a median lead of 6.5 months before onset, the model predicted ophthalmopathy. Among thyroid clonotypes expanded above 0.001, most also appeared in blood. A 13 V-J model separated ophthalmopathy from stable hyperthyroidism.

The sample consisted of blood. The rearrangement joins TRBV20-1 to TRBJ1-4, with 7 nucleotides matching TRBD1. This TCR was recovered from a woman under 30 with Graves' hyperthyroidism. The CDR3 DNA sequence: TGCAGTGCTAGATTGGGGACAGCGGGACTTCCGTATGAAAAACTGTTTTTT. Translation gives CSARLGTAGLPYEKLFF.